This T cell receptor beta chain was sequenced for a study of identifying expanded T cells in peripheral blood. Produced via immunoSEQ multiplex PCR; TCRdb's table is partial and in-frame only. The top ten hold roughly 15% of the sample, which has about 100,000 clones, around 89% seen once. The germline gives CDR1 SGHDT, CDR2 YYEEEE. V lost 0 bases, J lost 5 bases, and 12 bases lay in between. The CDR3 contains 15 residues. The material sequenced was blood. This receptor was taken from a person aged 18-69 years in good health. The genes are TRBV5-6 and TRBJ1-5, with D tentatively TRBD1 (5 bases). The CDR3 sequence: CASSLGGRTDQPQHF. In nucleotides, the CDR3 is TGTGCCAGCAGCTTGGGGGGGAGAACGGATCAGCCCCAGCATTTT.